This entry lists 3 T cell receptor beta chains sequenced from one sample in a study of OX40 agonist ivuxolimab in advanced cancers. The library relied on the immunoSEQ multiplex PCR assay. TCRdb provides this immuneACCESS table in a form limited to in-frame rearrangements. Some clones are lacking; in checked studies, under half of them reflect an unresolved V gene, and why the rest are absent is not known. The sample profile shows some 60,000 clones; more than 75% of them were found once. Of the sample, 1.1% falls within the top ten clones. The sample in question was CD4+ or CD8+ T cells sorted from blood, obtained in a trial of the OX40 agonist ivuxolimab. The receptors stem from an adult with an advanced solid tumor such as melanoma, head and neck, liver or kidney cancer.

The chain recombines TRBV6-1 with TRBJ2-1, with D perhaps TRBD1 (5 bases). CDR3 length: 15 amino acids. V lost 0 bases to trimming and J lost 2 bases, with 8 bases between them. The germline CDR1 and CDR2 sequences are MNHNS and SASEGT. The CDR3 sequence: CASSEAGVPYNEQFF. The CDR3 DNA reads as TGTGCCAGCAGTGAAGCAGGGGTTCCCTACAATGAGCAGTTCTTC.

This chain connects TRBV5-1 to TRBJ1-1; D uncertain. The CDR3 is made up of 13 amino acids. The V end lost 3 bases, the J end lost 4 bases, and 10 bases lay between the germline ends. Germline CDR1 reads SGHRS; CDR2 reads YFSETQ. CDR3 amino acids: CASSSAPGTEAFF. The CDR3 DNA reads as TGCGCCAGCAGCTCGGCCCCGGGCACTGAAGCTTTCTTT.

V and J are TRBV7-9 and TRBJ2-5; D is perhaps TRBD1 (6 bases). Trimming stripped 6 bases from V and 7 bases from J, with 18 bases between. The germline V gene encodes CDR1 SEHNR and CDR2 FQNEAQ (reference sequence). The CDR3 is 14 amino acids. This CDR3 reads CASRPRTDVRTQYF. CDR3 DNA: TGTGCCAGCAGACCAAGGACAGATGTTAGGACCCAGTACTTC.